The 28 T cell receptor beta chains listed next were all sequenced from one sample in a study of T cell repertoires in ileal Crohn's disease. Here immunoSEQ multiplex PCR was the method, and the copy in TCRdb shows in-frame clones only, minus some. The table shows a few thousand clones, with roughly 80% occurring only once. The sample consisted of ileal tissue. These receptors were obtained from an adult with Crohn's disease.

This clone showed up just a few times. This sequence joins TRBV6-6 and TRBJ2-7; D gene uncertain. The V gene lost 8 bases and the J gene lost 5 bases, with 4 bases spanning the gap. This CDR3 is 9 amino acids long. CDR1 and CDR2 from the germline V gene are MNHNY and SVGAGI (reference sequence). The CDR3 here is CASLDEQYF. As DNA, the CDR3 is TGTGCCAGCCTCGACGAGCAGTACTTC.

The count of this clone is one. V gene TRBV7-2 combines with J gene TRBJ2-1, with unresolved D. The CDR3 is 12 amino acids. Germline CDR1 is SGHTA and CDR2 is FQGNSA. V lost 2 bases, J lost 6 bases, and 5 bases lay in between. The CDR3 is CASSLSSNEQFF. DNA of the CDR3: TGTGCCAGCAGCTTAAGTAGCAATGAGCAGTTCTTC.

The gene calls are TRBV11-2 and TRBJ2-1; 16 bases agree with TRBD2. The CDR3 has 18 residues. Germline CDR1 and CDR2: SGHAT and FQNNGV. J gave up 2 bases and V 5 bases, and 6 bases lay outside the gene matches. CDR3: CASSPYGTSGGAYNEQFF. In nucleotides, the CDR3 is TGTGCCAGCAGCCCGTACGGGACTAGCGGGGGGGCCTACAATGAGCAGTTCTTC.

This clone was seen just once. The rearrangement uses TRBV15 and TRBJ2-7; no clear D. The ends were cut back, 2 bases at V and 2 bases at J, with 10 bases in the middle. The germline CDR1 and CDR2 sequences are LNHNV and YYDKDF (reference sequence). The CDR3 is 14 amino acids. Written as DNA, the CDR3 is TGTGCCACCAGCAGACTGGGTGAGGCCTACGAGCAGTACTTC. Translated: CATSRLGEAYEQYF.

V usage is TRBV6-5 and J usage is TRBJ1-1, with D tentatively TRBD1 (6 bases). The CDR3 extends over 15 amino acids. The ends were cut back, 2 bases at V and 1 base at J, with 11 bases in the middle. Germline V CDR1 and CDR2: MNHEY, SVGAGI. The CDR3 sequence is CASSYPGARNTEAFF. The CDR3 DNA is TGTGCCAGCAGTTACCCAGGGGCCAGGAACACTGAAGCTTTCTTT.

This clone was observed once. The rearrangement links TRBV7-6 to TRBJ2-1; D possibly corresponds to TRBD2 (6 bases). Germline CDR1 SGHVS, CDR2 FNYEAQ. The CDR3 loop spans 16 amino acids. The V end lost 4 bases, the J end lost 9 bases, and 22 bases lay between the germline ends. CDR3 sequence: CASSSYGTLDRGEQFF. The CDR3 nucleotides are TGTGCCAGCAGCTCGTACGGGACTCTCGACCGGGGTGAGCAGTTCTTC. The complete variable domain, with remaining parts taken from reference TRBV7-6 and TRBJ2-1, reads GAGVSQSPRYKVTKRGQDVALRCDPISGHVSLYWYRQALGQGPEFLTYFNYEAQQDKSGLPNDRFSAERPEGSISTLTIQRTEQRDSAMYRCASSSYGTLDRGEQFFGPGTRLTVL.

This clone has just a few counts. This sequence joins TRBV5-5 and TRBJ1-2, with TRBD1 matching 12 bases. This CDR3 comprises 17 residues. CDR1 and CDR2 from the germline V gene are SGHKS and YYEKEE (reference sequence). V shed 0 bases, J shed 6 bases, and the junction held 9 bases outside the gene matches. The CDR3 loop reads CASSLDFIGTGGHGYTF. CDR3 bases: TGTGCCAGCAGCTTGGATTTTATAGGGACAGGGGGCCATGGCTACACCTTC.

The chain carries TRBV27 and TRBJ1-2; 7 bases line up with TRBD1. The germline CDR1 and CDR2 sequences are MNHEY and SMNVEV (reference sequence). The CDR3 runs 12 residues. V shed 9 bases and J 4 bases; nucleotides not matched to a gene: 5. CDR3 sequence reads: CASGTDLYGYTF. CDR3 nucleotide sequence: TGTGCCAGTGGGACAGACCTCTATGGCTACACCTTC.

This chain joins TRBV9 and TRBJ1-1; no reliable D call. Germline CDR1 SGDLS, CDR2 YYNGEE. The CDR3 sequence is 14 residues long. Trimming pared 0 bases from V and 7 bases from J, leaving 13 bases between. The CDR3 nucleotides are TGTGCCAGCAGCGTAGGGACCGTCGGGAATGAAGCTTTCTTT. Amino acid sequence: CASSVGTVGNEAFF.

The chain carries TRBV7-3 and TRBJ1-1; D is unresolved. Trimming removed 2 bases from V and 1 base from J, with 5 bases in between. Germline V gene lookup returns CDR1 SGHTA and CDR2 FQGTGA. This CDR3 has 13 residues. The CDR3 loop reads CASSLGQNTEAFF. The CDR3 DNA follows: TGTGCCAGCAGCTTAGGGCAGAACACTGAAGCTTTCTTT. Full variable domain (outside the CDR3, taken from reference TRBV7-3 and TRBJ1-1): GAGVSQTPSNKVTEKGKYVELRCDPISGHTALYWYRQSLGQGPEFLIYFQGTGAADDSGLPNDRFFAVRPEGSVSTLKIQRTERGDSAVYLCASSLGQNTEAFFGQGTRLTVV.

V is TRBV28 and J is TRBJ1-1; D is uncertain. CDR1 is MDHEN and CDR2 is SYDVKM in the germline V gene. V gave up 6 bases and J gave up 9 bases, with 17 bases separating them. The CDR3 has 13 residues. This CDR3 is CASRRSQAGKAFF. Written as DNA, the CDR3 is TGTGCCAGCAGGCGGTCACAAGCCGGAAAAGCTTTCTTT.

This clone was seen only once. This chain uses TRBV5-1 with TRBJ2-3; D might be TRBD2 (7 bases). The CDR3 is 16 amino acids. Trimming took off 0 bases at V and 4 bases at J, with 15 bases between the two ends. Germline-derived CDR1 and CDR2 are SGHRS and YFSETQ. The CDR3 loop reads CASSLEMAGAADTQYF. In DNA form, the CDR3 reads TGCGCCAGCAGCTTGGAAATGGCGGGGGCGGCAGATACGCAGTATTTT.

V is TRBV29-1 and J is TRBJ2-5; 9 positions match TRBD1. This CDR3 is 19 amino acids long. With 3 bases clipped from V and 1 base from J, the junction kept 18 bases outside the gene matches. Germline values: CDR1 SQVTM, CDR2 ANQGSEA. The CDR3 here is CSVETGQGKRIASQETQYF. CDR3 sequence (DNA): TGCAGCGTTGAGACGGGACAGGGAAAGAGGATCGCATCCCAAGAGACCCAGTACTTC.

V is TRBV5-8 and J is TRBJ2-2; possibly TRBD2 for D (6 bases). V was clipped by 2 bases and J by 3 bases, with 17 bases between them. The CDR3 runs to 17 residues. Germline values: CDR1 SGHTS, CDR2 YDEGEE. The CDR3 sequence is CASSFDRKEGYTGELFF. The CDR3 bases are TGTGCCAGCAGCTTCGACCGGAAGGAGGGGTACACCGGGGAGCTGTTTTTT. The whole variable domain, filled in from reference TRBV5-8 and TRBJ2-2, reads EAGVTQSPTHLIKTRGQQATLRCSPISGHTSVYWYQQALGLGLQFLLWYDEGEERNRGNFPPRFSGRQFPNYSSELNVNALELEDSALYLCASSFDRKEGYTGELFFGEGSRLTVL.

The chain has TRBV7-2 and TRBJ2-7, with 8 bases that match TRBD1. This CDR3 comprises 17 residues. The V gene's germline CDR1 is SGHTA and CDR2 FQGNSA. After removal of 5 bases from V and 5 bases from J, the junction contained 17 bases not matched to a gene. Here the CDR3 reads CASSARARTGKRDEQYF. The CDR3 DNA reads TGTGCCAGCAGCGCCCGAGCCCGGACAGGGAAGAGGGACGAGCAGTACTTC.

This clone was picked up a small number of times. The chain joins TRBV28 to TRBJ1-1; 7 nucleotides line up with TRBD1. Germline V gene data show CDR1 as MDHEN and CDR2 as SYDVKM. J lost 5 bases, V lost 7 bases, and 10 bases had no gene match. This CDR3 is 14 amino acids long. The CDR3 nucleotides are TGTGCCAGCACTCCTGGACAGGTATATACTGAAGCTTTCTTT. It specifies CASTPGQVYTEAFF. Combining the CDR3 with reference TRBV28 and TRBJ1-1 gives the whole variable domain DVKVTQSSRYLVKRTGEKVFLECVQDMDHENMFWYRQDPGLGLRLIYFSYDVKMKEKGDIPEGYSVSREKKERFSLILESASTNQTSMYLCASTPGQVYTEAFFGQGTRLTVV.

J is TRBJ2-7 and V is TRBV6-5; TRBD1 aligns across 7 bases. Germline V CDR1 and CDR2: MNHEY, SVGAGI. The CDR3 loop spans 16 amino acids. With 0 bases clipped from V and 5 bases from J, the junction kept 10 bases outside the gene matches. As DNA, the CDR3 is TGTGCCAGCAGTTACTCCGCGGCGACAGGGAACCACGAGCAGTACTTC. It specifies CASSYSAATGNHEQYF.

This chain connects TRBV5-5 to TRBJ2-5; the match to TRBD2 covers 11 bases. Germline values: CDR1 SGHKS, CDR2 YYEKEE (reference sequence). The CDR3 spans 15 residues. After removal of 2 bases from V and 7 bases from J, the junction contained 7 bases not matched to a gene. The CDR3 nucleotides read TGTGCCAGCAGCTTATCACTAGCGGGGGTCGGGACCCAGTACTTC. Translation: CASSLSLAGVGTQYF.

The chain is built from TRBV5-4 and TRBJ2-3; 12 bases fit TRBD2. The V and J ends lost 4 bases and 1 base, in that order; junction bases with no gene match: 13. CDR3 size: 19 residues. Germline CDR1 reads SGHNT; CDR2 reads YYREEE (reference sequence). Here the CDR3 DNA reads TGTGCCAGCAGCCGAAGACTAGCGGGGGCCGTAAGCGGCACAGATACGCAGTATTTT. Amino acids: CASSRRLAGAVSGTDTQYF.

This chain uses TRBV29-1 with TRBJ2-4, with 8 positions matching TRBD1. There are 12 residues in the CDR3. V lost 6 bases, J lost 8 bases, and 6 bases stayed unmatched. The germline gives CDR1 SQVTM, CDR2 ANQGSEA. The CDR3 sequence: CSVTGVEDIQYF. The CDR3 coding sequence is TGCAGCGTGACAGGGGTGGAGGACATTCAGTACTTC. The entire variable domain, with the rest obtained from reference TRBV29-1 and TRBJ2-4, is as follows: SAVISQKPSRDICQRGTSLTIQCQVDSQVTMMFWYRQQPGQSLTLIATANQGSEATYESGFVIDKFPISRPNLTFSTLTVSNMSPEDSSIYLCSVTGVEDIQYFGAGTRLSVL.

The sample holds a few counts of this clone. This chain uses TRBV11-2 with TRBJ2-5; 7 bases line up with TRBD2. V lost 5 bases to trimming and J lost 1 base; unmatched junction nucleotides: 10. Germline lookup yields CDR1 SGHAT and CDR2 FQNNGV. The CDR3 has 16 residues. For the CDR3, the DNA is TGTGCCAGCAGCCCCCTTGGGCGGGGGACCCAAGAGACCCAGTACTTC. This translates into CASSPLGRGTQETQYF.

The chain couples TRBV7-9 to TRBJ1-2; D is uncertain. The CDR3 is 12 amino acids. Germline V lookup: CDR1 SEHNR, CDR2 FQNEAQ (reference sequence). Trimming left V 3 bases short and J 4 bases short, with 6 bases between. The chain's CDR3 is CASSFEFYGYTF. The CDR3 bases are TGTGCCAGCAGCTTCGAGTTCTATGGCTACACCTTC.

The chain carries TRBV30 and TRBJ1-1; no clear D gene. Per germline, CDR1 GTSNPN and CDR2 SVGIG (reference sequence). The V and J ends lost 2 bases and 5 bases respectively, with 9 bases between them. The length of the CDR3 is 12 residues. The DNA for the CDR3 is TGTGCCTGGAGTTATCGAGCGACTGAAGCTTTCTTT. This gives the protein CAWSYRATEAFF.

This chain joins TRBV28 and TRBJ1-4; a possible D gene is TRBD1 (5 bases). In germline, CDR1 is MDHEN, CDR2 SYDVKM. V lost 6 bases and J 4 bases, leaving 9 bases between the germline ends. The CDR3 runs to 13 residues. CDR3 coding DNA: TGTGCCAGCAGAGACAGCCTTAATGAAAAACTGTTTTTT. Translating gives CASRDSLNEKLFF.

The J gene is TRBJ1-2, the V gene TRBV6-1; 7 nucleotides line up with TRBD1. V lost 3 bases, J lost 4 bases, and 8 bases stayed unmatched. There are 15 residues in the CDR3. Germline V lookup: CDR1 MNHNS, CDR2 SASEGT. DNA for the CDR3: TGTGCCAGCAGTGACCCAGGGGGGTCCGTCTATGGCTACACCTTC. Its translation is CASSDPGGSVYGYTF.

The CDR3 sequence: CASSWGLGNEKLFF. DNA for the CDR3: TGTGCCAGCAGCTGGGGGCTTGGTAATGAAAAACTGTTTTTT. This chain joins TRBV9 and TRBJ1-4, with a weak D call TRBD1 (6 bases). This CDR3 contains 14 residues. Trimming left V 4 bases short and J 4 bases short, with 11 bases between. The germline gives CDR1 SGDLS, CDR2 YYNGEE.

V usage is TRBV27 and J usage is TRBJ2-3; 12 bases align to TRBD2. Losses at the gene ends were 6 bases for V and 4 bases for J; bases not matched to a gene: 5. Germline CDR1 reads MNHEY; CDR2 reads SMNVEV (reference sequence). The CDR3 runs 15 residues. CDR3 bases: TGTGCCAGCAGACCTAGCGGGGGGGCTGCAGATACGCAGTATTTT. It yields the protein CASRPSGGAADTQYF.

The chain employs TRBV18 and TRBJ2-3; D possibly corresponds to TRBD2 (6 bases). This CDR3 comprises 14 residues. Trimming removed 2 bases from V and 6 bases from J, with 12 bases in between. The germline V gene has CDR1 KGHSH and CDR2 LQKENI. This chain's CDR3 is CASSPGTPGDTQYF. The CDR3 region has the DNA TGTGCCAGCTCACCAGGGACTCCAGGGGATACGCAGTATTTT.